The table lists the clone carrying this T cell receptor (beta chain) with a few counts. Germline CDR1 SGHRS, CDR2 YFSETQ. V trimming: 9 bases; J trimming: 10 bases; junction bases outside the gene matches: 8. This CDR3 has 13 residues. The sample is drawn from a study of blood T cell repertoires in COVID-19. Sequencing used immunoSEQ multiplex PCR; TCRdb keeps in-frame clones, though not all of them. The data contain 220,000 or so clones, 86% of them seen just once; the ten biggest clones take up roughly a tenth. The V call is TRBV5-1, the J call TRBJ1-6, with 9 positions matching TRBD1. The sample was peripheral blood. The clonotype was recovered from a woman in her forties or fifties with COVID-19, enrolled during active disease. The CDR3 here is CATRDREVSPLHF. The DNA of the CDR3 is TGCGCCACCAGGGACAGGGAAGTCTCACCCCTCCACTTT.